This T cell receptor (beta chain) appears in the sequencing data of a study of blood T cell repertoires in COVID-19. Authors' methods: Reference gene primer amplification gave nucleated cell count estimates. The data were produced by immunoSEQ multiplex PCR, yet TCRdb's version contains in-frame clones alone and is incomplete. That table supplies the V and J calls and clone size; D and trimming were determined from the DNA. The table has under 200,000 clones, around four fifths seen once. Germline V gives CDR1 SGDLS, CDR2 YYNGEE. J was trimmed by 7 bases and V by 3 bases; bases with no gene match: 6. The CDR3 has 14 residues.

V gene TRBV9 combines with J gene TRBJ1-5, with 8 bases lining up with TRBD1. The sequence was collected from a woman aged 60-70 years with acute or convalescent COVID-19. Sequenced input: peripheral blood. In DNA form, the CDR3 reads TGTGCCAGCAGCGCAGGGACAGGTGGACAGCCCCAGCATTTT. This gives the protein CASSAGTGGQPQHF.